These 21 T cell receptor beta chains were all obtained from the same sample, sequenced in a study of shared clonotypes between healthy human individuals. Produced via immunoSEQ multiplex PCR; TCRdb's table is partial and in-frame only. The sample consists of roughly 2 million clones, approximately 95% of them appearing once. Sequenced material: naive CD4+ T cells sorted from blood. Subset indicated: CD45RA+ positively selected. The receptors were gathered from a man aged 18 to 29 in good health.

The rearrangement links TRBV6-6 to TRBJ2-7, with a weak D call TRBD2 (6 bases). CDR1 is MNHNY and CDR2 is SVGAGI in the germline V gene (reference sequence). V gave up 5 bases and J gave up 0 bases, with 17 bases separating them. CDR3 length equals 16 residues. CDR3 protein: CASSQEGIPSSYEQYF. In DNA, the CDR3 is TGTGCCAGCAGTCAGGAGGGCATTCCAAGCTCCTACGAGCAGTACTTC.

The V gene is TRBV10-1, the J gene TRBJ1-1; the D is unclear. The V and J ends lost 5 bases and 7 bases respectively, with 14 bases between them. Germline V gene lookup returns CDR1 WNHNN and CDR2 SYGVQD (reference sequence). The CDR3 contains 13 residues. The CDR3 spells CASSSGARGEAFF. DNA of the CDR3: TGCGCCAGCAGTTCCGGAGCTCGTGGTGAAGCTTTCTTT.

The chain joins TRBV11-2 to TRBJ1-4, with D hard to call. V gave up 2 bases and J gave up 6 bases, with 7 bases separating them. Germline V gene lookup returns CDR1 SGHAT and CDR2 FQNNGV. CDR3 size: 13 residues. CDR3 bases: TGTGCCAGCAGCTTAATAATGGATGAAAAACTGTTTTTT. It codes for CASSLIMDEKLFF.

The chain uses TRBV6-6 and TRBJ1-1; TRBD1 might be the D (5 bases). This CDR3 spans 14 amino acids. Trimming shortened V by 5 bases and J by 1 base, and 11 bases separated the two germline ends. Germline CDR1 and CDR2: MNHNY and SVGAGI (reference sequence). CDR3 amino acids: CASSPGRPNTEAFF. The CDR3 DNA is TGTGCCAGCAGTCCGGGACGGCCGAACACTGAAGCTTTCTTT.

The rearrangement links TRBV5-6 to TRBJ1-2, with TRBD1 as a possible D gene (5 bases). Germline lookup yields CDR1 SGHDT and CDR2 YYEEEE. The germline V and J ends were trimmed by 1 base and 1 base, with 14 bases remaining between them. The CDR3 runs 16 residues. CDR3 sequence: CASSLQGTTGNYGYTF. The CDR3 region has the DNA TGTGCCAGCAGCTTGCAAGGGACGACTGGTAACTATGGCTACACCTTC. Full variable domain (outside the CDR3, taken from reference TRBV5-6 and TRBJ1-2): DAGVTQSPTHLIKTRGQQVTLRCSPKSGHDTVSWYQQALGQGPQFIFQYYEEEERQRGNFPDRFSGHQFPNYSSELNVNALLLGDSALYLCASSLQGTTGNYGYTFGSGTRLTVV.

The chain joins TRBV7-9 to TRBJ2-1; 8 bases map to TRBD2. The CDR3 is 16 residues long. Germline CDR1 is SEHNR and CDR2 is FQNEAQ (reference sequence). The trim removed 5 bases at V and 3 bases at J, leaving 9 bases unmatched. This CDR3 reads CASSLDRGGYYNEQFF. The CDR3 DNA is TGTGCCAGCAGCCTTGATCGGGGGGGATACTACAATGAGCAGTTCTTC.

The chain combines TRBV6-1 with TRBJ2-2, with 9 bases that match TRBD2. The CDR3 is 14 amino acids. CDR1 MNHNS and CDR2 SASEGT come from the germline V gene. Unmatched junction bases numbered 7, after V lost 8 bases and J lost 6 bases. CDR3 amino acids: CASPGLAGPGELFF. CDR3 in DNA: TGTGCCAGCCCGGGGCTAGCGGGGCCCGGGGAGCTGTTTTTT.

This chain uses TRBV2 with TRBJ2-2, with 8 bases aligning to TRBD1. CDR1 is SNHLY and CDR2 is FYNNEI in the germline V gene. Germline trimming cut 4 bases from V and 1 base from J; bases unmatched to any gene: 5. The CDR3 has 16 residues. CDR3 nucleotides: TGTGCCAGCAGTGCCGGACAGGGCAAGAACACCGGGGAGCTGTTTTTT. This gives the protein CASSAGQGKNTGELFF.

The chain is built from TRBV4-1 and TRBJ1-2; TRBD1 agrees at 12 bases. Trimming removed 1 base from V and 4 bases from J; junction bases left unmatched: 19. This CDR3 contains 21 residues. Germline values: CDR1 MGHRA, CDR2 YSYEKL. This chain's CDR3 is CASSQVVNDGTGGFFSYGYTF. The CDR3, as DNA: TGCGCCAGCAGCCAAGTGGTAAACGACGGGACAGGGGGCTTTTTTAGCTATGGCTACACCTTC.

Notes on this clone: Other DNA sequences in the sample encode the same CDR3. The V gene is TRBV29-1, the J gene TRBJ1-1; D unresolved. In germline, CDR1 is SQVTM, CDR2 ANQGSEA. V was trimmed by 4 bases and J by 0 bases, leaving 6 bases between them. The CDR3 contains 12 residues. The CDR3 sequence: CSVVRLNTEAFF. DNA of the CDR3: TGCAGCGTTGTCAGGTTGAACACTGAAGCTTTCTTT.

The chain has TRBV5-1 and TRBJ2-3, with TRBD1 matching over 7 bases. The CDR3 runs 15 residues. CDR1 and CDR2 (germline): SGHRS, YFSETQ. The V and J ends lost 0 bases and 1 base, in that order; junction bases with no gene match: 2. The CDR3: CASSLEQGRTDTQYF. CDR3 bases: TGCGCCAGCAGCTTGGAACAGGGGCGCACAGATACGCAGTATTTT.

The CDR3 region is CASTWYTEAFF. In DNA form, the CDR3 reads TGTGCCAGTACCTGGTACACTGAAGCTTTCTTT. This chain links TRBV19 with TRBJ1-1; D remains ambiguous. CDR1 is LNHDA and CDR2 is SQIVND in the germline V gene (reference sequence). CDR3 length: 11 residues. V was pared by 7 bases and J by 3 bases, with 6 bases between. Full variable domain (rest looked up from reference TRBV19 and TRBJ1-1): DGGITQSPKYLFRKEGQNVTLSCEQNLNHDAMYWYRQDPGQGLRLIYYSQIVNDFQKGDIAEGYSVSREKKESFPLTVTSAQKNPTAFYLCASTWYTEAFFGQGTRLTVV.

J is TRBJ2-7 and V is TRBV28; tentatively, D is TRBD2 (6 bases). CDR1 and CDR2 (germline): MDHEN, SYDVKM. Trimming took off 4 bases at V and 3 bases at J, with 13 bases between the two ends. This CDR3 contains 14 residues. The CDR3 sequence: CASSSSSALYEQYF. The CDR3 DNA reads TGTGCCAGCAGTTCATCTAGCGCCCTCTACGAGCAGTACTTC.

The chain is built from TRBV7-6 and TRBJ1-1; no firm D call. From germline, CDR1 is SGHVS and CDR2 FNYEAQ. Trimming left V 2 bases short and J 0 bases short, with 4 bases between. The CDR3 is 13 amino acids. For the CDR3, the DNA is TGTGCCAGCAGCTTATTAGTGAACACTGAAGCTTTCTTT. It specifies CASSLLVNTEAFF.

This chain links TRBV6-1 with TRBJ1-6; D ambiguous. CDR3 size: 18 residues. V lost 2 bases and J 0 bases, leaving 14 bases between the germline ends. The germline CDR1 and CDR2 sequences are MNHNS and SASEGT. The DNA of the CDR3 is TGTGCCAGCAGTGAAAAGCCGACCCAGAGCTCCTATAATTCACCCCTCCACTTT. Protein product: CASSEKPTQSSYNSPLHF.

The chain carries TRBV5-1 and TRBJ2-6, with D perhaps TRBD1 (5 bases). Between the trimmed V and J ends, which lost 4 bases and 0 bases, there was a span of 8 bases. The CDR3 runs to 15 residues. CDR1 and CDR2 from the germline V gene are SGHRS and YFSETQ. CDR3 sequence reads: CASSQGSSGANVLTF. CDR3 nucleotide sequence: TGCGCCAGCAGCCAGGGATCCTCTGGGGCCAACGTCCTGACTTTC.

The chain has TRBV5-1 and TRBJ2-7; 7 bases fit TRBD1. Germline V gives CDR1 SGHRS, CDR2 YFSETQ. This CDR3 region has 15 residues. V was pared by 0 bases and J by 3 bases, with 6 bases of the junction left unmatched. CDR3: CASSLGGGTYYEQYF. The CDR3 DNA is TGCGCCAGCAGCTTGGGAGGGGGCACCTACTACGAGCAGTACTTC. Combining the CDR3 with reference TRBV5-1 and TRBJ2-7 gives the whole variable domain KAGVTQTPRYLIKTRGQQVTLSCSPISGHRSVSWYQQTPGQGLQFLFEYFSETQRNKGNFPGRFSGRQFSNSRSEMNVSTLELGDSALYLCASSLGGGTYYEQYFGPGTRLTVT.

The gene calls are TRBV5-1 and TRBJ2-5; D possibly uses TRBD1 or TRBD2 (6 bases each). This CDR3 region has 14 residues. Trimming took 4 bases from V and 5 from J, leaving 15 bases between them. Germline V gene data show CDR1 as SGHRS and CDR2 as YFSETQ. CDR3 nucleotides: TGCGCCAGCAGCCGGGGGCCCCCCGCGGAGACCCAGTACTTC. It codes for CASSRGPPAETQYF.

Notes on this clone: Different DNA sequences within this sample yield the same CDR3. The chain couples TRBV5-1 to TRBJ2-7; no reliable D call. Trimming cost V 0 bases and J 4 bases, with 5 bases left between them. CDR1 is SGHRS and CDR2 is YFSETQ in the germline V gene. The CDR3 sequence is 12 residues long. CDR3 DNA: TGCGCCAGCAGCTTGGGTGGGTACGAGCAGTACTTC. Translating gives CASSLGGYEQYF.

The chain is built from TRBV7-9 and TRBJ2-7, with 7 bases lining up with TRBD2. Germline trimming cut 2 bases from V and 4 bases from J; bases unmatched to any gene: 8. Per the germline V gene, CDR1 is SEHNR and CDR2 is FQNEAQ (reference sequence). The CDR3 has 15 residues. The CDR3 here is CASSLSLAHLYEQYF. The CDR3 bases are TGTGCCAGCAGCTTATCACTAGCGCATTTATACGAGCAGTACTTC. The variable domain in full, with the rest retrieved from reference TRBV7-9 and TRBJ2-7, is DTGVSQNPRHKITKRGQNVTFRCDPISEHNRLYWYRQTLGQGPEFLTYFQNEAQLEKSRLLSDRFSAERPKGSFSTLEIQRTEQGDSAMYLCASSLSLAHLYEQYFGPGTRLTVT.

The chain employs TRBV6-4 and TRBJ2-1; 9 nucleotides agree with TRBD1. CDR3 length: 14 residues. J gave up 7 bases and V 8 bases, and 9 bases lay outside the gene matches. The V gene's germline CDR1 is MRHNA and CDR2 SNTAGT. This chain's CDR3 is CASGAGTGFNEQFF. In DNA, the CDR3 is TGTGCCAGCGGGGCCGGGACAGGGTTTAATGAGCAGTTCTTC.